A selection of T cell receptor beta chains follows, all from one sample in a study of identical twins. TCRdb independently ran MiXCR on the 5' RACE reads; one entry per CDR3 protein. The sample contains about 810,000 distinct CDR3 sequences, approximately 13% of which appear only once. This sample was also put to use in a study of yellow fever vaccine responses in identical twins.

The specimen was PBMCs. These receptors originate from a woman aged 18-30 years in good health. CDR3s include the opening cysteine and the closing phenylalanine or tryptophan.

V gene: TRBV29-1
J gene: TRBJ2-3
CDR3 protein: CSVEDPGRTDTQYF

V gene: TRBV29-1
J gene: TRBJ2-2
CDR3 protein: CSIGTGNIGELFF

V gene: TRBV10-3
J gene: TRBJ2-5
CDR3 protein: CAISESILSKETQYF

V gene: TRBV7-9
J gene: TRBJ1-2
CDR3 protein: CASSFVSVGYGYTF

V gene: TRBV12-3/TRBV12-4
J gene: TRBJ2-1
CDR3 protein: CASSFFQTSNEQFF

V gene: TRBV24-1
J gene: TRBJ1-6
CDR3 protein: CATSRVSRDNSPLHF

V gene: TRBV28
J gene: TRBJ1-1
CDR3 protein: CASSSGTGIEAFF

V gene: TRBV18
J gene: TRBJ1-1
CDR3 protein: CASSPGANREAFF

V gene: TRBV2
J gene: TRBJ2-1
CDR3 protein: CASSGSGASAYNEQFF

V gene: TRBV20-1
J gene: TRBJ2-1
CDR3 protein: CSARDPAGGPNEQFF

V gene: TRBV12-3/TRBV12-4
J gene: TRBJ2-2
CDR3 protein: CASSPQGTGELFF

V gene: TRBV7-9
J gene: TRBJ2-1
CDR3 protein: CASSKIPTRMRNEQFF

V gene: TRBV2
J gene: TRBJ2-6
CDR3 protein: CASSERRISGANVLTF

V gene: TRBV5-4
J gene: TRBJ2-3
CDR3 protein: CASSHYGQGPDTQYF

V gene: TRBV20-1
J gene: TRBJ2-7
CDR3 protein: CSASPQLPSSYEQYF

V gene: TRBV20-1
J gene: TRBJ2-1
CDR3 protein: CSARSLAGDRYNEQFF

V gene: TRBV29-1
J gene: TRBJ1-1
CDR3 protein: CSVEIGGRGTEAFF

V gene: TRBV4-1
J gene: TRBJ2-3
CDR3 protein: CASSQLSGRGNTDTQYF

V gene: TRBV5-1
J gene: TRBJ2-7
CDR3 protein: CASSGTGVREQYF

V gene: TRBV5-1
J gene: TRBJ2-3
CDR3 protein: CASSYRRKNSLAGTDTQYF

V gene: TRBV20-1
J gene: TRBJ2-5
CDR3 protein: CSAEARDRVSWTQYF

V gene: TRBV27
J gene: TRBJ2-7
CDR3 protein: CASRLGTSGYMEQYF

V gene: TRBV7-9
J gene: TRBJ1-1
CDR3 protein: CASSPNRGMNTEAFF

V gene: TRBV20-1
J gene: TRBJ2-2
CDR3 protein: CSARALAGGTNTGELFF

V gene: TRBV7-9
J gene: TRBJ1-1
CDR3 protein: CASSRQGIEAFF

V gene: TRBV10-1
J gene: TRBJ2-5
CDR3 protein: CASSEALGQGETQYF

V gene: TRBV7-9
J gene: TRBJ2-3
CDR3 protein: CATLGSVKDTQYF

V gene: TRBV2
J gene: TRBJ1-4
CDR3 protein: CASSVTKGIGEKLFF

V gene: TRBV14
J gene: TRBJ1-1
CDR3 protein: CASSQDWMNTEAFF